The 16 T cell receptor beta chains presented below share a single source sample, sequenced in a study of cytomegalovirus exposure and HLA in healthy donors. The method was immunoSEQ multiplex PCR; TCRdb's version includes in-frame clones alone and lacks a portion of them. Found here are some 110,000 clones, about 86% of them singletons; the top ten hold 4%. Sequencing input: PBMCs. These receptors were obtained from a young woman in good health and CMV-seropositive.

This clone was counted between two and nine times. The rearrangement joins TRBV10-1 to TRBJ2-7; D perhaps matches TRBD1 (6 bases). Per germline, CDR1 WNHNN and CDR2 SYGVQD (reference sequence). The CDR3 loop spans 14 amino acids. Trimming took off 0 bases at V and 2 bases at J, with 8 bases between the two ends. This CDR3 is CASSESGTPYEQYF. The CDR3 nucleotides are TGCGCCAGCAGTGAGTCCGGGACACCCTACGAGCAGTACTTC.

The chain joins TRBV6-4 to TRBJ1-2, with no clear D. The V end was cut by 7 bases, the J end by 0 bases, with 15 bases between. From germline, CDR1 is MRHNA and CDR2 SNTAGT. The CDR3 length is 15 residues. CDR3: CASTPLNVTNYGYTF. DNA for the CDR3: TGTGCCAGCACCCCCCTAAACGTAACTAACTATGGCTACACCTTC.

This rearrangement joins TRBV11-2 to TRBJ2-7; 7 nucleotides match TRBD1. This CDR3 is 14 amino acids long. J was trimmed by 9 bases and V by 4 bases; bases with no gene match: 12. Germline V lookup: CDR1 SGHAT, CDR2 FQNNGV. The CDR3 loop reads CASSSTRRTGGQYF. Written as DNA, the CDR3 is TGTGCCAGCAGCTCAACCCGTCGGACAGGCGGGCAGTACTTC.

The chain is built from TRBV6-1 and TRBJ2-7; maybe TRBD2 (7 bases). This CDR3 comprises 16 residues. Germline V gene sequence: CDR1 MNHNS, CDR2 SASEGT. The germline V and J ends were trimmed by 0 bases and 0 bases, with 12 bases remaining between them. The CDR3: CASSEAGGRSSYEQYF. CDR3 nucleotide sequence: TGTGCCAGCAGTGAAGCGGGGGGGCGAAGCTCCTACGAGCAGTACTTC.

DNA for the CDR3: TGTGCCTGGAGTATAGTAACAGGGGAGCAGTACTTC. Protein: CAWSIVTGEQYF. The chain recombines TRBV30 with TRBJ2-7; D may be TRBD1 (6 bases). The CDR3 totals 12 residues. Trimming shortened V by 2 bases and J by 7 bases, and 12 bases separated the two germline ends. The germline CDR1 and CDR2 sequences are GTSNPN and SVGIG (reference sequence).

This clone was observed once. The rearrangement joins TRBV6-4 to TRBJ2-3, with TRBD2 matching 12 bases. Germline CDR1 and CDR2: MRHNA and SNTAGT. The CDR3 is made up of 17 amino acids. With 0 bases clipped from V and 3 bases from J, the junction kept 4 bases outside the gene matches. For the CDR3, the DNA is TGTGCCAGCAGTGACTCGACTAGCGGGAGCGGGACAGATACGCAGTATTTT. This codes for CASSDSTSGSGTDTQYF.

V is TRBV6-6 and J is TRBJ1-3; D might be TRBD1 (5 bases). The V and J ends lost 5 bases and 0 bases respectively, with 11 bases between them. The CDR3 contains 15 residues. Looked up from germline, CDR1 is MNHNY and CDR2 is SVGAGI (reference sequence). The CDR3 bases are TGTGCCAGCAGTGACCTGGGACTCTCTGGAAACACCATATATTTT. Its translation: CASSDLGLSGNTIYF.

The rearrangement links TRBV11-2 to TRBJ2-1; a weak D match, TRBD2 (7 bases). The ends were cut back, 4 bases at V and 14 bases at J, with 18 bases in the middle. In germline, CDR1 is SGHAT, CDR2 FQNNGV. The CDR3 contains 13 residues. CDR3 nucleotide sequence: TGTGCCAGCAGCTCCTGGAAGGGGGGGAGGAAGTTCTTC. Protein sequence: CASSSWKGGRKFF.

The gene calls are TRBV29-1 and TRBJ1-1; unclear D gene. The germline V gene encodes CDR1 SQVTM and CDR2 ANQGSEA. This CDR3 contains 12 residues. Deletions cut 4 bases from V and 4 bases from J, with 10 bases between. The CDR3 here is CSVAESSTEAFF. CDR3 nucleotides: TGCAGCGTTGCAGAGTCGTCCACTGAAGCTTTCTTT.

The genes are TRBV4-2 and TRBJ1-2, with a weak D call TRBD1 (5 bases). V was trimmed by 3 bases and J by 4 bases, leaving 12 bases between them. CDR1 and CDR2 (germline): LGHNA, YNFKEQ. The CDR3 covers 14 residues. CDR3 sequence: CASSQEQGSYGYTF. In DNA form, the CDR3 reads TGTGCCAGCAGCCAGGAGCAGGGAAGCTATGGCTACACCTTC.

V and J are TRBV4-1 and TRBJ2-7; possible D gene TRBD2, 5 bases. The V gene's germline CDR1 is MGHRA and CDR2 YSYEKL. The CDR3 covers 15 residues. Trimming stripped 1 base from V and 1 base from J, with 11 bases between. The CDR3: CASSQGAGESYEQYF. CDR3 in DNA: TGCGCCAGCAGCCAAGGGGCCGGGGAGTCCTACGAGCAGTACTTC.

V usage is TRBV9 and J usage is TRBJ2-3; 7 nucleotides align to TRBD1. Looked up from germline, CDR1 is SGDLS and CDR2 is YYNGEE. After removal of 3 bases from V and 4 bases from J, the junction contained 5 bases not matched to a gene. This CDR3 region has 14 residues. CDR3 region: CASSDSDRPDTQYF. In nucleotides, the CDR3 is TGTGCCAGCAGCGACTCGGACAGGCCAGATACGCAGTATTTT.

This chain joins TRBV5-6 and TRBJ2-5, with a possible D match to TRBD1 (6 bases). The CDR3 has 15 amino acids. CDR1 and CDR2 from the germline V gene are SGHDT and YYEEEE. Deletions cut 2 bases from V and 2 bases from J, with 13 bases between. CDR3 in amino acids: CASSFLSGTQETQYF. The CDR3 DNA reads TGTGCCAGCAGCTTTTTGTCCGGGACACAAGAGACCCAGTACTTC.

The chain's CDR3 is CASSVAPTTSYEQYF. The CDR3 DNA follows: TGTGCCAGCAGCGTAGCGCCCACTACCTCCTACGAGCAGTACTTC. V gene TRBV9 combines with J gene TRBJ2-7, with unresolved D. The CDR3 contains 15 residues. In germline, CDR1 is SGDLS, CDR2 YYNGEE. Trimming shortened V by 0 bases and J by 0 bases, and 10 bases separated the two germline ends.

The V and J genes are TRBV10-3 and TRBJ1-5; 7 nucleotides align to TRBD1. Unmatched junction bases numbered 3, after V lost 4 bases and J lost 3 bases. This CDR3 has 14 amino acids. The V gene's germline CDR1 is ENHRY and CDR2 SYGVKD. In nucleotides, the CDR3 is TGTGCCATCAGTGTGGGACAGCACAATCAGCCCCAGCATTTT. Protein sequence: CAISVGQHNQPQHF.

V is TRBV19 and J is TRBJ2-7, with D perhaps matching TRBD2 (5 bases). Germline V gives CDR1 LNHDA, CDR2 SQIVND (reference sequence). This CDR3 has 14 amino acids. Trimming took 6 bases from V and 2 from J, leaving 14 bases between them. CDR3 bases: TGTGCCAGTAGCGATACTAGTGGGGCCTACGAGCAGTACTTC. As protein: CASSDTSGAYEQYF.